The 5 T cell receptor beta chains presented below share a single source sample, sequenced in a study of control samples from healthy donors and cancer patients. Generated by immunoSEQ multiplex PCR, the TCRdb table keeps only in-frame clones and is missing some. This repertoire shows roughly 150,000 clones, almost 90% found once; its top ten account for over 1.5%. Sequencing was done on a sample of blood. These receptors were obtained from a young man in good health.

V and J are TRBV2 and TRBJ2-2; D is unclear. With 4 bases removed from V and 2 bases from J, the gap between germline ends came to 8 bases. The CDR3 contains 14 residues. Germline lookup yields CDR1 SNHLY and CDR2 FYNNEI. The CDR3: CASSGAVNTGELFF. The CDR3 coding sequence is TGTGCCAGCAGTGGGGCAGTCAACACCGGGGAGCTGTTTTTT. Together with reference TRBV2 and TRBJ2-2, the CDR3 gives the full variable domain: EPEVTQTPSHQVTQMGQEVILRCVPISNHLYFYWYRQILGQKVEFLVSFYNNEISEKSEIFDDQFSVERPDGSNFTLKIRSTKLEDSAMYFCASSGAVNTGELFFGEGSRLTVL.

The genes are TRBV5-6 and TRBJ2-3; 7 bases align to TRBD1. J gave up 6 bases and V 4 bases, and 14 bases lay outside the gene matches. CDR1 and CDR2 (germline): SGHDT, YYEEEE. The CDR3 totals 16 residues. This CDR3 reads CASSPRTGEIGDTQYF. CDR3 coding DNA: TGTGCCAGCAGCCCCCGGACAGGCGAAATCGGGGATACGCAGTATTTT.

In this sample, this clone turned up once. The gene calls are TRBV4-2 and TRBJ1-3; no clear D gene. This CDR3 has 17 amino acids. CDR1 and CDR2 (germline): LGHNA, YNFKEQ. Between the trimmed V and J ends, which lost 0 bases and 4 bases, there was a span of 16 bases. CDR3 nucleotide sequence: TGTGCCAGCAGCCAAGAGATCATGAGGGCGGCGGGAAACACCATATATTTT. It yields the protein CASSQEIMRAAGNTIYF.

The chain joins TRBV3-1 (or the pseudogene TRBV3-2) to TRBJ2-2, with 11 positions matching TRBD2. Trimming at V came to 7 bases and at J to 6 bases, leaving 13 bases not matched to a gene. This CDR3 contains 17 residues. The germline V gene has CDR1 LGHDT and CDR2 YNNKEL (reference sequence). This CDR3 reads CASTMTSGALRAGELFF. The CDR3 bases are TGTGCCAGCACAATGACTAGCGGGGCCTTACGCGCCGGGGAGCTGTTTTTT.

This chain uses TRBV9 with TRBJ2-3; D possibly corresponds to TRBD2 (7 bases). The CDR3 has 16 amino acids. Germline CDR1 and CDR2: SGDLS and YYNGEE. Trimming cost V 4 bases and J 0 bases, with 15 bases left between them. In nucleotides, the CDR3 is TGTGCCAGCAGCCCTGCCGGGGGGCCAAGCACAGATACGCAGTATTTT. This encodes CASSPAGGPSTDTQYF.